The 16 T cell receptor beta chains below were found in one sample sequenced in a study of monozygotic twins with inflammatory bowel disease. TCRdb re-called the 5' RACE reads; every CDR3 protein appears as one record, without DNA. Found here are around 140,000 distinct CDR3 sequences; the top ten clones hold around 1.2%. The specimen sequenced was blood. These receptors were collected from a human donor with ulcerative colitis or Crohn's disease, or a healthy co-twin of an affected twin (not recorded which).

The chain uses TRBV7-2 and TRBJ2-3; TCRdb selects TRBD2, and the lack of DNA leaves this call unchecked. The CDR3 has 16 amino acids. Germline V CDR1 and CDR2: SGHTA, FQGNSA. The CDR3 loop reads CASSGRLAVNTDTQYF.

V and J are TRBV5-6 and TRBJ2-3; TCRdb's assignment of TRBD1 cannot be checked, as there is no DNA. The CDR3 length is 17 residues. Looked up from germline, CDR1 is SGHDT and CDR2 is YYEEEE. CDR3 residues: CASSGGWGTASTDTQYF.

V is TRBV6-1 and J is TRBJ1-6. Germline V gives CDR1 MNHNS, CDR2 SASEGT. This CDR3 is 13 amino acids long. The CDR3 here is CASALFYNSPLHF.

This sequence joins TRBV24-1 and TRBJ2-5; TCRdb's assignment of TRBD1 cannot be checked, as there is no DNA. CDR3 length: 13 amino acids. CDR1 and CDR2 (germline): KGHDR, SFDVKD. The CDR3 loop reads CATSAWQTPLQYF.

The V call is TRBV6-5, the J call TRBJ1-1; with no DNA, the TCRdb D assignment of TRBD1 cannot be verified. Per the germline V gene, CDR1 is MNHEY and CDR2 is SVGAGI. CDR3 length: 15 residues. This CDR3 reads CASSYSGGLNTEAFF.

The chain carries TRBV7-8 and TRBJ2-1; lacking DNA, the TRBD1 call made by TCRdb goes unchecked. This CDR3 has 14 amino acids. Germline V gene lookup returns CDR1 SGHVS and CDR2 FQNEAQ. The CDR3 reads CASSFTGVANEQFF.

The V call is TRBV2, the J call TRBJ2-5; TCRdb proposes TRBD1, but this gene call is untestable without DNA. Germline V gene sequence: CDR1 SNHLY, CDR2 FYNNEI. This CDR3 comprises 15 residues. The CDR3 protein is CASSSSGQAPGTQYF.

J is TRBJ2-1 and V is TRBV24-1. The germline gives CDR1 KGHDR, CDR2 SFDVKD. The CDR3 is 15 residues long. The CDR3: CATSGGGSPYNEQFF.

V and J are TRBV15 and TRBJ1-2. There are 13 residues in the CDR3. Germline values: CDR1 LNHNV, CDR2 YYDKDF (reference sequence). This CDR3 reads CATSRGTMDGYTF.

This sequence joins TRBV7-8 and TRBJ1-5; TCRdb lists TRBD1, though no DNA is available to test this call. CDR3 length: 14 amino acids. Germline V gene data show CDR1 as SGHVS and CDR2 as FQNEAQ. CDR3 region: CASSLGQGGQPQHF.

This CDR3 reads CASSQDKTWAPGNTGELFF. This chain joins TRBV14 and TRBJ2-2. This CDR3 region has 19 residues. Germline loops: CDR1 SGHDN, CDR2 FVKESK.

The chain couples TRBV7-2 to TRBJ2-3; TCRdb gives TRBD2 as the D gene, but with no DNA this cannot be confirmed. The CDR3 has 16 amino acids. The V gene's germline CDR1 is SGHTA and CDR2 FQGNSA. CDR3 sequence: CASSLRGLEATDTQYF.

The chain combines TRBV7-9 with TRBJ2-7; checking the TCRdb D call of TRBD2 is not possible without DNA. Germline V lookup: CDR1 SEHNR, CDR2 FQNEAQ (reference sequence). The CDR3 has 16 amino acids. CDR3 sequence reads: CASSAWVAGATYEQYF.

This chain connects TRBV7-8 to TRBJ1-4; lacking DNA, the TRBD1 call made by TCRdb goes unchecked. The CDR3 length is 15 residues. Germline CDR1 SGHVS, CDR2 FQNEAQ. This CDR3 reads CASSLMQGLYEKLFF.

V is TRBV7-8 and J is TRBJ2-7; without DNA, the TCRdb call of TRBD2 cannot be checked. Per the germline V gene, CDR1 is SGHVS and CDR2 is FQNEAQ. CDR3 length equals 15 residues. The CDR3 spells CASSTRTAKPDEQYF.

The chain carries TRBV5-1 and TRBJ2-3. Per the germline V gene, CDR1 is SGHRS and CDR2 is YFSETQ. The CDR3 length is 14 residues. CDR3 sequence reads: CASSLLSRTDTQYF.